One sample yielded the 6 T cell receptor beta chains listed below, sequenced in a study of blood T cell repertoires in COVID-19. Libraries were prepared by immunoSEQ multiplex PCR; TCRdb keeps only in-frame clonotypes and omits some of them. The data show about 62,000 clones, with over 75% seen just once and 1.2% held by the top ten. The sample consisted of peripheral blood. These receptors came from a woman in her sixties or seventies with acute or convalescent COVID-19.

This clone has a single count. The chain employs TRBV2 and TRBJ1-5; 7 nucleotides line up with TRBD1. With V trimmed by 6 bases and J by 4 bases, 9 bases remained unmatched. The CDR3 has 15 amino acids. Germline loops: CDR1 SNHLY, CDR2 FYNNEI. CDR3 bases: TGTGCCAGCAGGAGGGACAGCCCCGCTAATCAGCCCCAGCATTTT. Amino acid sequence: CASRRDSPANQPQHF.

The chain has TRBV6-5 and TRBJ1-1; tentative D call: TRBD1 (6 bases). V shed 4 bases and J shed 1 base, with 16 bases lying between them. Germline V CDR1 and CDR2: MNHEY, SVGAGI. CDR3 length: 16 residues. CDR3 amino acids: CASSSPSDRPNTEAFF. CDR3 nucleotide sequence: TGTGCCAGCAGTTCCCCCTCCGACAGGCCGAACACTGAAGCTTTCTTT.

V usage is TRBV5-6 and J usage is TRBJ2-3; no clear D. The V end lost 1 base, the J end lost 4 bases, and 10 bases lay between the germline ends. This CDR3 contains 14 residues. The germline gives CDR1 SGHDT, CDR2 YYEEEE. CDR3 amino acids: CASSLNRIADTQYF. DNA of the CDR3: TGTGCCAGCAGCTTGAATAGAATAGCAGATACGCAGTATTTT.

CDR3 nucleotide sequence: TGTGCCTGGATCGGGACAGGGGAGACTGAAGCTTTCTTT. Translation gives CAWIGTGETEAFF. This rearrangement joins TRBV30 to TRBJ1-1, with 10 bases fitting TRBD1. V gave up 4 bases and J gave up 5 bases; unmatched junction bases: 4. The CDR3 has 13 residues. Germline loops: CDR1 GTSNPN, CDR2 SVGIG (reference sequence). Based on the CDR3 plus reference TRBV30 and TRBJ1-1, the full variable domain is SQTIHQWPATLVQPVGSPLSLECTVEGTSNPNLYWYRQAAGRGLQLLFYSVGIGQISSEVPQNLSASRPQDRQFILSSKKLLLSDSGFYLCAWIGTGETEAFFGQGTRLTVV.

The chain uses TRBV4-2 and TRBJ1-2; maybe TRBD1 (6 bases). CDR3 length: 15 residues. The germline CDR1 and CDR2 sequences are LGHNA and YNFKEQ. V lost 0 bases and J 8 bases, leaving 16 bases between the germline ends. CDR3 sequence (DNA): TGTGCCAGCAGCCAAGATATCCCAGGGGTCGGCGGCTACACCTTC. Translation: CASSQDIPGVGGYTF.

This chain joins TRBV30 and TRBJ1-2; TRBD1 matches at 11 bases. Trimming removed 8 bases from V and 4 bases from J; junction bases left unmatched: 15. Germline CDR1 is GTSNPN and CDR2 is SVGIG (reference sequence). The CDR3 length is 16 residues. CDR3 residues: CAQYHPGQGVSYGYTF. CDR3 in DNA: TGTGCCCAATATCATCCGGGACAGGGGGTTTCCTATGGCTACACCTTC.